The entry that follows covers one T cell receptor beta chain sequence. Its specific antigen is unknown. Within one base of it there is no much larger clone, and no base qualities were kept. The data derive from a study of cytomegalovirus exposure and HLA in healthy donors (TCRdb year 2017). At the level of the whole study: In an earlier analysis of roughly 590 of the donors, approximately 300 Gb of sequence data and 100 million or so unique TCR beta sequences from roughly 200 million T cells were reported. Approximately 300 gigabases of sequencing data and around 85 million unique TCR sequences made up an early release that covered approximately 700 HLA-typed donors. Among the roughly 410 genotyped donors, around 81% belonged to the genetic ancestry cluster associated with self-reported Caucasian donors. The aim of the study was to test whether cataloging public T cell receptors could identify signatures of past pathogen exposure. Using immunosequencing, the study profiled T cell repertoires from 500 to 800 subjects and related those repertoires to cytomegalovirus serostatus. In addition to the first cohort of 666 subjects, a separate validation cohort of 120 different subjects was used. The study combined high-throughput TCR immunosequencing, statistical association of individual TCRs with disease status, and machine learning to predict cytomegalovirus infection status. To study patterns of TCR occurrence, a later analysis re-analyzed previously published TCR beta repertoires from more than 550 donors and added high-resolution HLA genotyping. Rather than drawing on any new phenotypic data, the later analysis identified candidate immune exposures from TCR beta sequences and the way those sequences occurred across donors. To decide whether each TCR beta V gene segment behaved as functional or pseudogenic, an earlier analysis of some 570 of the donors relied on high-throughput TCR beta sequencing. Donor age, sex, ethnicity and CMV serostatus were compiled alongside the repertoire data. A later genetic analysis used genome-wide SNP genotypes for about 55% of the 666 donors, treating that subset as a discovery cohort. Every repertoire in the discovery cohort had been generated on one and the same sequencing platform. Class I and class II HLA loci were covered by the typing at four-digit resolution. Typing coverage varied by locus: 629-630 donors for A, B, C, DRB1 and DQB1; roughly 560 for DQA1; about 590 for DPA1; approximately 490 for DPB1. Roughly five DR-DQ haplotypes were treated as single units for association and clustering because of strong linkage in the cohort. On average, about 200,000 unique TCR beta nucleotide sequences were sequenced per donor among a few hundred genotyped donors of the cohort, with roughly 18% of those sequences being non-productive.

In total, 630 or so healthy bone marrow donors made up the cohort. Cohort members were all nominally healthy when sampled, although unrecorded immune exposures were likely present. The donor was CMV seropositive and belonged to the group of more than 250 seropositive cohort members. Each donor provided a peripheral blood sample, and peripheral blood mononuclear cells were used for TCR beta sequencing. The Qiagen DNeasy Blood Extraction Kit was used to extract genomic DNA from the blood cell samples. The library was generated by the immunoSEQ multiplex PCR assay. For the multiplex PCR, a mixture combining 60 forward primers for TCR Vbeta segments and 13 reverse primers for TCR Jbeta segments was used. A multiplex PCR assay on genomic DNA amplified the CDR3 region of rearranged TCR beta genes. The amplified TCR beta libraries were sequenced on the Illumina HiSeq System as 87-base-pair reads. In the authors' own workflow: In a later analysis, around 80 million unique TCR beta chains were counted across the 666 repertoires, and approximately 9.9 million of these chains were shared by at least two donors. Raw reads were error-corrected and collapsed into unique sequences by a nearest-neighbor algorithm in which closely related sequences were merged to remove PCR and sequencing errors. CDR3 sequences were aligned to IMGT reference sequences to assign V, D and J gene segments. Each retained sequence needed at least a six-nucleotide match to both a V gene segment and a J gene segment. Rearrangements were classified as productive when the CDR3 lacked stop codons and remained in frame with V and J, and all other rearrangements were classified as non-productive. CDR3 was defined according to IMGT convention as the region running from the second conserved V-encoded cysteine to the conserved J-encoded phenylalanine. The earlier analysis of about 530 of the donors excluded any sequence lacking an unambiguous match to a single V gene segment. In an earlier analysis of almost 600 of the donors, a V segment was called functional when productive rearrangements were above 56.7%, and segregating when the standard deviation between donors exceeded 5%. To diagnose cytomegalovirus status from the catalog of TCR beta chain sequences, a statistical classification framework was built. A later analysis assigned V and J genes by comparing TCR nucleotide sequences with IMGT/GENE-DB human TR gene sequences. In a later analysis, CDR3 sequences and most-parsimonious VDJ recombination scenarios were assigned using the TCRdist pipeline. In a later analysis, each TCR beta chain was defined by its CDR3 amino acid sequence together with its V-gene family, and reads lacking a unique V-gene family were excluded. To address suspected cross-contamination and a sequencing artifact, a later analysis removed roughly 580 highly shared, low-generation-probability nucleotide sequences. A later analysis calculated a clonal expansion index for each public chain from normalized within-repertoire ranks of inferred template counts. A later analysis computed generation probabilities with a VDJ recombination model fitted to out-of-frame rearrangements, and checked the results against IGoR. In a later analysis, TCR-TCR, TCR-HLA and TCR-CMV co-occurrence was scored with hypergeometric tests, and a repertoire-size bias correction was applied to TCR pairs. To estimate false discovery rates, a later analysis permuted the HLA or CMV assignments 20 times. A later analysis grouped co-occurring TCRs with DBSCAN, adding TCRdist sequence similarity when clustering within HLA-allele-positive subsets. Repertoires with fewer than 30,000 or more than 120,000 public chains, plus five repertoires with anomalous nucleotide sharing, were excluded from co-occurrence clustering. The table comes from immuneACCESS by way of TCRdb, which keeps in-frame sequences with V and J called. Part of the clones is missing from these tables; in studies checked, under half for an unresolved V gene and the rest for unknown reasons. V and J calls and clone size are given by that table; D and trimming were obtained from the DNA. The sample contains 120,000 or so clones, 77% of them found a single time. Of the sample, under 7% falls within the top ten clones.

What the research found in general, with its limitations: Sequencing depth was assumed to be roughly uniform across donors in the presence/absence analyses, though that assumption may not hold. The authors suggested that the approach could potentially be extended to other disease states and immunological phenotypes. A further reported finding was that TCR beta sequences accurately predicted the HLA-A and HLA-B alleles for most subjects in the first cohort. In both the original and validation cohorts, the classifier was reported to diagnose cytomegalovirus status with high specificity and sensitivity. For the cohort, immune exposure information was limited to CMV serostatus. In a later analysis, several top co-occurrence clusters were reported to appear linked to parvovirus B19, influenza, CMV and Epstein-Barr virus. Assigning TCR associations to individual alleles was difficult when HLA alleles, especially DR and DQ, strongly co-occurred. According to a later genetic analysis, donors in an Asian-associated ancestry cluster had fewer N-insertions in productive TCRs than the roughly 700-donor mean. Across donors, most TCR sequences were observed very rarely, whereas some public TCRs were present in many individuals. In an earlier analysis of several hundred of the donors, most TCR beta V segments were observed in productive rearrangements about 87% or about 30% of the time, broadly matching IMGT annotations. Because counts were too low, about 18 rarely observed V segments, including chromosome 9 orphons, were excluded from the earlier analysis of 587 of the donors. The cohort was sequenced for TCR beta chains only, and without alpha or paired-chain data the features that could be detected were limited. Linkage disequilibrium might explain the correlated functional status among segregating V segments, but an unknown experimental factor could not be excluded. A later genetic analysis associated a missense DCLRE1C variant with V-gene and J-gene trimming of TCR beta chains, and an independent cohort replicated the association. A later analysis associated 15,000 or so TCR beta sequences with specific HLA alleles at a false discovery rate of 0.05. Because HLA typing was missing for some donors at each locus, association tests included only the typed subset. Three of the identified cytomegalovirus-associated TCR beta chains were confirmed in vitro to be specific for cytomegalovirus antigens. In a later analysis, HLA-associated TCR beta chains showed more clonal expansion and lower generation probabilities than non-associated chains that were equally common. A group of highly shared sequence variants was considered likely to be a technical artifact of the sequencing pipeline. The study gave a list of roughly 150 TCR beta chains associated with cytomegalovirus. A later analysis found that most CMV-associated TCR beta chains appeared HLA-restricted, with HLA associations seemingly driven largely by CMV exposure. In a later analysis, TCR association rates were found to vary across HLA loci, with the most associated TCRs seen for DRB1 alleles and the fewest for HLA-C alleles.

The source material was PBMCs. The receptor's source is a man younger than 35 in good health and CMV-seropositive.

The CDR3 protein is CASSLTGGHTEAFF. The DNA sequence follows: TGTGCCAGCAGCCTGACAGGGGGCCACACTGAAGCTTTCTTT. The rearranged chain carries TRBV7-6 and TRBJ1-1; 10 middle bases align to TRBD1. Reading from cysteine to phenylalanine, the CDR3 counts 14 amino acids. Just the 42-base CDR3 DNA is kept, in frame starting at base 1. V and J are trimmed by 5 bases and 3 bases, and the gene matches miss 3 bases of the junction. Sequences SGHVS (CDR1) and FNYEAQ (CDR2) are obtained from the germline V gene.